These 15 T cell receptor beta chains originate from one sample sequenced in a study of technical replicates of blood from a handful of donors. Here immunoSEQ multiplex PCR was the method, and the copy in TCRdb shows in-frame clones only, minus some. The profile shows 75,000 to 95,000 clones, around 89% of them singletons. Sequencing was carried out using T cells isolated from PBMCs. The source of these receptors is a human donor in good health.

The chain has TRBV16 and TRBJ1-1; 7 bases are a match to TRBD1. The germline CDR1 and CDR2 sequences are KGHSY and FQNENV. J lost 0 bases, V lost 9 bases, and 4 bases had no gene match. CDR3 length: 13 residues. CDR3 sequence: CASPTGMNTEAFF. Here the CDR3 DNA reads TGTGCCAGTCCGACAGGGATGAACACTGAAGCTTTCTTT.

The chain joins TRBV9 to TRBJ2-1; 8 bases are a match to TRBD2. Per the germline V gene, CDR1 is SGDLS and CDR2 is YYNGEE. The CDR3 has 16 amino acids. The V segment lost 3 bases and the J segment 8 bases; nucleotides outside the gene matches: 13. CDR3 DNA sequence: TGTGCCAGCAGCGGCTTACGGGAGGGCCGAGGTGATGAGCAGTTCTTC. This translates into CASSGLREGRGDEQFF.

The J gene is TRBJ1-2, the V gene TRBV27; 7 nucleotides agree with TRBD1. Trimming cost V 0 bases and J 7 bases; bases outside gene matches: 2. The CDR3 is made up of 13 amino acids. The germline gives CDR1 MNHEY, CDR2 SMNVEV (reference sequence). The CDR3 region is CASSLSYRGGYTF. DNA of the CDR3: TGTGCCAGCAGTTTATCGTACAGGGGTGGCTACACCTTC.

The rearrangement joins TRBV20-1 to TRBJ2-3, with no clear D. V was cut by 3 bases and J by 5 bases, with 3 bases left in between. In germline, CDR1 is DFQATT, CDR2 SNEGSKA (reference sequence). The CDR3 extends over 10 amino acids. DNA of the CDR3: TGCAGTGCTAGTAGAGATACGCAGTATTTT. It is translated as CSASRDTQYF.

CDR3 nucleotide sequence: TGTGCCAGCAGCCCTAATAGCGGGAGGCCTTTCGAGCAGTACTTC. Protein: CASSPNSGRPFEQYF. The chain employs TRBV6-7 and TRBJ2-7, with TRBD2 matching over 10 bases. TRBV6-7 is treated as an ORF (open reading frame) with a function not yet certain. The CDR3 consists of 15 residues. With 6 bases clipped from V and 6 bases from J, the junction kept 11 bases outside the gene matches.

The chain links TRBV11-2 to TRBJ2-1; TRBD1 might be the D (6 bases). This CDR3 has 15 residues. From germline, CDR1 is SGHAT and CDR2 FQNNGV. Trimming shortened V by 2 bases and J by 6 bases, and 14 bases separated the two germline ends. The CDR3 spells CASSLSGDRTNEQFF. CDR3 bases: TGTGCCAGCAGCTTAAGCGGTGACAGGACCAATGAGCAGTTCTTC. The full variable domain, its missing parts supplied by reference TRBV11-2 and TRBJ2-1, is EAGVAQSPRYKIIEKRQSVAFWCNPISGHATLYWYQQILGQGPKLLIQFQNNGVVDDSQLPKDRFSAERLKGVDSTLKIQPAKLEDSAVYLCASSLSGDRTNEQFFGPGTRLTVL.

The chain carries TRBV7-3 and TRBJ2-7; D is perhaps TRBD2 (5 bases). V was pared by 5 bases and J by 5 bases, with 31 bases between. The CDR3 length is 19 residues. Germline CDR1 reads SGHTA; CDR2 reads FQGTGA. CDR3 in DNA: TGTGCCAGCAGCGCATACAGCGGCGAGTCTAGGATACGAAGGAACGAGCAGTACTTC. This encodes CASSAYSGESRIRRNEQYF. The variable domain in full, completed from reference TRBV7-3 and TRBJ2-7, reads GAGVSQTPSNKVTEKGKYVELRCDPISGHTALYWYRQSLGQGPEFLIYFQGTGAADDSGLPNDRFFAVRPEGSVSTLKIQRTERGDSAVYLCASSAYSGESRIRRNEQYFGPGTRLTVT.

V gene TRBV7-2 combines with J gene TRBJ1-1; unclear D gene. The CDR3 runs 13 residues. Trimming removed 2 bases from V and 3 bases from J, with 7 bases in between. Germline V gives CDR1 SGHTA, CDR2 FQGNSA. The CDR3 reads CASSLSRDTEAFF. The CDR3 nucleotides are TGTGCCAGCAGCTTATCGAGGGACACTGAAGCTTTCTTT.

The V call is TRBV5-1, the J call TRBJ1-5, with a possible D match to TRBD1 (5 bases). V lost 3 bases and J lost 5, with 27 bases in between. CDR1 SGHRS and CDR2 YFSETQ come from the germline V gene. CDR3 size: 19 residues. Here the CDR3 DNA reads TGCGCCAGCAGCTACACTCTCGGGGGGGACGGCAGGGACCATCAGCCCCAGCATTTT. Translating it yields CASSYTLGGDGRDHQPQHF.

The chain joins TRBV28 to TRBJ2-5; tentative D call: TRBD2 (6 bases). Per germline, CDR1 MDHEN and CDR2 SYDVKM. V shed 7 bases and J shed 2 bases, with 20 bases lying between them. The CDR3 covers 16 residues. CDR3 sequence (DNA): TGTGCCAGCACCCTACGGATTTCCGGGGGACAAGAGACCCAGTACTTC. Residues: CASTLRISGGQETQYF.

This clone has only one observation. The chain recombines TRBV11-3 with TRBJ1-1, with D unresolved. CDR3 size: 15 residues. The V and J ends lost 1 base and 1 base respectively, with 10 bases between them. Looked up from germline, CDR1 is SGHNT and CDR2 is YENEEA. CDR3 residues: CASSLGPAENTEAFF. CDR3 nucleotide sequence: TGTGCCAGCAGCTTAGGTCCCGCAGAGAACACTGAAGCTTTCTTT.

The V and J genes are TRBV4-1 and TRBJ2-1; 8 nucleotides agree with TRBD1. The CDR3 has 16 residues. Germline CDR1 and CDR2: MGHRA and YSYEKL. The junction had 2 bases not matched to a gene; V was cut back by 0 bases and J by 1 base. The CDR3 region is CASSQDRDRSYNEQFF. CDR3 sequence (DNA): TGCGCCAGCAGCCAAGATCGGGACAGGTCCTACAATGAGCAGTTCTTC.

This chain connects TRBV7-9 to TRBJ2-7; the match to TRBD2 covers 8 bases. J gave up 2 bases and V 10 bases, and 16 bases lay outside the gene matches. This CDR3 region has 16 residues. Germline loops: CDR1 SEHNR, CDR2 FQNEAQ (reference sequence). The DNA of the CDR3 is TGTGCCACCGCCAAAGTCCTAGCGGGTGAAACCTACGAGCAGTACTTC. Translation: CATAKVLAGETYEQYF.

The chain couples TRBV19 to TRBJ1-5; no clear D gene. The V end was cut by 2 bases, the J end by 5 bases, with 7 bases between. Germline V gives CDR1 LNHDA, CDR2 SQIVND (reference sequence). This CDR3 is 13 amino acids long. In nucleotides, the CDR3 is TGTGCCAGTAGTATACTTTCGTATCAGCCCCAGCATTTT. Protein: CASSILSYQPQHF.

This clone was found a few times. Here the CDR3 reads CASSQTRGNEQYF. CDR3 in DNA: TGTGCCAGCAGTCAAACCCGGGGAAACGAGCAGTACTTC. V usage is TRBV6-5 and J usage is TRBJ2-7; D might be TRBD2 (5 bases). V lost 5 bases and J lost 5, with 13 bases in between. This CDR3 has 13 residues. Looked up from germline, CDR1 is MNHEY and CDR2 is SVGAGI.